Detailed here is one T cell receptor (beta chain). The source of the sample is a study of blood T cell repertoires in COVID-19. Sequenced by immunoSEQ multiplex PCR; TCRdb stores in-frame clones only, minus some. The sample has 100,000 to 150,000 clones; around 84% are singletons. CDR1 and CDR2 (germline): MNHEY, SVGAGI. V dropped 5 bases and J dropped 0 bases, with 14 bases sitting between them. This CDR3 is 15 amino acids long. The material sequenced was peripheral blood. V is TRBV6-5 and J is TRBJ2-7, with D maybe TRBD1 (6 bases). This clonotype was sampled from an elderly woman with acute or convalescent COVID-19. The DNA of the CDR3 is TGTGCCAGCAGTCGCCGACAGGACCCCTCCTACGAGCAGTACTTC. Amino acids: CASSRRQDPSYEQYF.